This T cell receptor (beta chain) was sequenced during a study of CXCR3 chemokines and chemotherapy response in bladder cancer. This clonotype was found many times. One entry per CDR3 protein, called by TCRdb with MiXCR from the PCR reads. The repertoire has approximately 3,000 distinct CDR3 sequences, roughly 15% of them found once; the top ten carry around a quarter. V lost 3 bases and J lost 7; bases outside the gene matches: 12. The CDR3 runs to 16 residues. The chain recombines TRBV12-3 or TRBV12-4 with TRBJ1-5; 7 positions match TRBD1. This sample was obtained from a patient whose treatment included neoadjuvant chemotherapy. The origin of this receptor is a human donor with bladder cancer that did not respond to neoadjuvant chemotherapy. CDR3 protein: CASSFLLGQAGQPQHF. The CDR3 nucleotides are TGTGCCAGCAGTTTCCTACTTGGACAGGCAGGGCAGCCCCAGCATTTT.